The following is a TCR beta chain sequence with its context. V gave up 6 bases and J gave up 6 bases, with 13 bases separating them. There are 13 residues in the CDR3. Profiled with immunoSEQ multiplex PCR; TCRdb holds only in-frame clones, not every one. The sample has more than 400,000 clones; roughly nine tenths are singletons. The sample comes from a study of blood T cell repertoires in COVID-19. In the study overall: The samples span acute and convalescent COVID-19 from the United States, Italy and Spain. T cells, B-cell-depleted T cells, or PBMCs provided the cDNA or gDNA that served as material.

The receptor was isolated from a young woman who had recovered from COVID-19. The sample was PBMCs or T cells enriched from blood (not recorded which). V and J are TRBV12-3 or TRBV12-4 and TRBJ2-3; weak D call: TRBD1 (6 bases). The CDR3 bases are TGTGCCAGCAGCCAAAACAGGGTGGATACGCAGTATTTT. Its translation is CASSQNRVDTQYF.